A single sample is the source of the 20 T cell receptor beta chains below, sequenced in a study of cytomegalovirus exposure and HLA in healthy donors. The PCR ran on 60 Vbeta and 13 Jbeta primers. The assay was immunoSEQ multiplex PCR, and TCRdb's table has in-frame clones only and misses some. The table has roughly 55,000 clones, roughly 74% seen once. Material for sequencing was PBMCs. All receptors come from a man in his forties or fifties in good health and CMV-seropositive.

This chain connects TRBV7-9 to TRBJ1-2; no clear D gene. CDR3 length: 14 amino acids. CDR1 SEHNR and CDR2 FQNEAQ come from the germline V gene (reference sequence). Trimming shortened V by 1 base and J by 7 bases, and 13 bases separated the two germline ends. The CDR3 is CASSLEEGVGGYTF. The CDR3 DNA is TGTGCCAGCAGCTTAGAGGAGGGTGTGGGTGGCTACACCTTC.

This clone was found a few times. The V call is TRBV6-5, the J call TRBJ1-5; D is uncertain. The CDR3 extends over 13 amino acids. Germline loops: CDR1 MNHEY, CDR2 SVGAGI. The V gene lost 0 bases and the J gene lost 6 bases, with 6 bases spanning the gap. The CDR3 here is CASSYSQAQPQHF. The DNA for the CDR3 is TGTGCCAGCAGTTACTCTCAGGCTCAGCCCCAGCATTTT.

This chain uses TRBV28 with TRBJ1-1; tentatively, D is TRBD1 (6 bases). The CDR3 has 14 residues. The ends were cut back, 10 bases at V and 1 base at J, with 16 bases in the middle. In germline, CDR1 is MDHEN, CDR2 SYDVKM. CDR3 sequence reads: CATYRGGQNTEAFF. The CDR3 DNA reads as TGTGCCACTTACCGGGGGGGGCAGAACACTGAAGCTTTCTTT.

The rearrangement joins TRBV15 to TRBJ2-7, with D unclear. CDR1 is LNHNV, CDR2 YYDKDF, per germline (reference sequence). V was clipped by 1 base and J by 5 bases, with 9 bases between them. The CDR3 is made up of 13 amino acids. The CDR3 region is CATSRGAAHEQYF. The CDR3 DNA follows: TGTGCCACCAGCAGAGGCGCGGCCCACGAGCAGTACTTC.

V is TRBV5-1 and J is TRBJ2-7; 7 bases map to TRBD1. From germline, CDR1 is SGHRS and CDR2 YFSETQ. V lost 5 bases, J lost 3 bases, and 8 bases stayed unmatched. This CDR3 contains 14 residues. The CDR3 sequence is CASSYTTGNYEQYF. The CDR3 DNA follows: TGCGCCAGCAGTTACACGACAGGGAACTACGAGCAGTACTTC.

The chain joins TRBV4-1 to TRBJ2-5; weak D call: TRBD2 (5 bases). Per germline, CDR1 MGHRA and CDR2 YSYEKL. The V and J ends lost 4 bases and 0 bases respectively, with 12 bases between them. This CDR3 is built from 15 residues. This chain's CDR3 is CASSRTPGYQETQYF. The CDR3 DNA reads TGCGCCAGCAGCCGTACACCGGGATACCAAGAGACCCAGTACTTC.

The rearrangement joins TRBV7-9 to TRBJ1-5; 10 positions match TRBD1. J was trimmed by 2 bases and V by 2 bases; bases with no gene match: 9. In germline, CDR1 is SEHNR, CDR2 FQNEAQ (reference sequence). This CDR3 contains 18 residues. The CDR3 DNA reads as TGTGCCAGCAGCTTATACGGACAGGGGGTAATCGGCAATCAGCCCCAGCATTTT. Protein sequence: CASSLYGQGVIGNQPQHF.

The chain combines TRBV4-2 with TRBJ1-5; TRBD1 matches at 11 bases. Germline CDR1 LGHNA, CDR2 YNFKEQ. CDR3 length: 16 amino acids. V was clipped by 1 base and J by 6 bases; unmatched bases: 5. In DNA, the CDR3 is TGTGCCAGCAGCCAAGTTGGGACAGGGGGATCTCAGCCCCAGCATTTT. Its translation: CASSQVGTGGSQPQHF.

The rearrangement joins TRBV4-3 to TRBJ1-1, with D perhaps matching TRBD1 (6 bases). Trimming pared 4 bases from V and 1 base from J, leaving 10 bases between. The CDR3 loop spans 14 amino acids. CDR1 LGHNA and CDR2 YSLEER come from the germline V gene. The chain's CDR3 is CASSPRGQNTEAFF. As DNA, the CDR3 is TGCGCCAGCAGCCCTCGGGGACAGAACACTGAAGCTTTCTTT.

J is TRBJ1-4 and V is TRBV2; D perhaps matches TRBD1 (6 bases). Trimming removed 4 bases from V and 6 bases from J, with 12 bases in between. From germline, CDR1 is SNHLY and CDR2 FYNNEI. This CDR3 spans 14 amino acids. CDR3 loop: CASSVGQPHEKLFF. The CDR3 nucleotides read TGTGCCAGCAGTGTAGGACAGCCCCATGAAAAACTGTTTTTT.

The chain links TRBV29-1 to TRBJ1-2; possible D gene TRBD1, 6 bases. This CDR3 is built from 12 residues. Between the trimmed V and J ends, which lost 8 bases and 8 bases, there was a span of 18 bases. Germline values: CDR1 SQVTM, CDR2 ANQGSEA. In nucleotides, the CDR3 is TGCAGCCCTAGATCTGCAGGGGAGGGCTACACCTTC. This gives the protein CSPRSAGEGYTF.

This clone was picked up a small number of times. The genes are TRBV29-1 and TRBJ1-2; 8 positions match TRBD1. The CDR3 covers 15 residues. V was clipped by 7 bases and J by 2 bases; unmatched bases: 12. CDR1 and CDR2 from the germline V gene are SQVTM and ANQGSEA. The CDR3, as DNA: TGCAGCGCCGAGCCGCGGACAGGGTTGAACTATGGCTACACCTTC. Residues: CSAEPRTGLNYGYTF. The entire variable domain, with the rest obtained from reference TRBV29-1 and TRBJ1-2, is as follows: SAVISQKPSRDICQRGTSLTIQCQVDSQVTMMFWYRQQPGQSLTLIATANQGSEATYESGFVIDKFPISRPNLTFSTLTVSNMSPEDSSIYLCSAEPRTGLNYGYTFGSGTRLTVV.

The chain carries TRBV2 and TRBJ1-5; TRBD1 is a possible D gene (5 bases). The CDR3 runs 11 residues. V lost 2 bases and J lost 9, with 5 bases in between. Germline V CDR1 and CDR2: SNHLY, FYNNEI. The CDR3 bases are TGTGCCAGCAGTGAACAGGGGCCCCAGCATTTT. Protein product: CASSEQGPQHF.

The genes are TRBV7-6 and TRBJ1-4; 8 bases map to TRBD1. Per the germline V gene, CDR1 is SGHVS and CDR2 is FNYEAQ. Trimming removed 3 bases from V and 4 bases from J; junction bases left unmatched: 10. The CDR3 sequence is 17 residues long. CDR3 sequence (DNA): TGTGCCAGCAGCTTCCGCGGCCGACAGGGGAGTAATGAAAAACTGTTTTTT. This sequence encodes CASSFRGRQGSNEKLFF.

This clone was counted once. The chain combines TRBV2 with TRBJ1-5; D is possibly TRBD1 (6 bases). CDR3 length: 15 amino acids. Per the germline V gene, CDR1 is SNHLY and CDR2 is FYNNEI. Trimming shortened V by 10 bases and J by 7 bases, and 23 bases separated the two germline ends. Here the CDR3 DNA reads TGTGCCACTCGAGGGGGTGGGGGATCAGGACAGCCCCAGCATTTT. It yields the protein CATRGGGGSGQPQHF.

This sequence joins TRBV6-1 and TRBJ1-6, with D hard to call. This CDR3 spans 17 amino acids. The germline V and J ends were trimmed by 2 bases and 0 bases, with 11 bases remaining between them. The germline CDR1 and CDR2 sequences are MNHNS and SASEGT. The CDR3 DNA reads as TGTGCCAGCAGTGAAAAGGCAGGTCGCTCCTATAATTCACCCCTCCACTTT. It codes for CASSEKAGRSYNSPLHF.

The chain combines TRBV5-1 with TRBJ1-4; 9 bases match TRBD1. CDR1 is SGHRS and CDR2 is YFSETQ in the germline V gene. The J segment lost 7 bases and the V segment lost 3 bases, leaving 4 bases of the junction unmatched. This CDR3 spans 14 amino acids. The CDR3 nucleotides read TGCGCCAGCAGCTCCGGGACAGGGAGTGAAAAACTGTTTTTT. Translating it yields CASSSGTGSEKLFF.

The genes are TRBV5-1 and TRBJ2-1; D uncertain. Germline V lookup: CDR1 SGHRS, CDR2 YFSETQ. The length of the CDR3 is 17 residues. Trimming shortened V by 7 bases and J by 0 bases, and 20 bases separated the two germline ends. CDR3 sequence reads: CASRAPRGSGSYNEQFF. DNA of the CDR3: TGCGCCAGCCGCGCCCCGAGAGGTAGTGGCTCCTACAATGAGCAGTTCTTC.

The chain is built from TRBV7-8 and TRBJ2-7, with 10 bases identical to TRBD1. The germline gives CDR1 SGHVS, CDR2 FQNEAQ. Trimming removed 5 bases from V and 2 bases from J; junction bases left unmatched: 9. The CDR3 spans 16 residues. The CDR3 DNA reads as TGTGCCAGCAGCCCCAGACCGGGACAGGGGACCTACGAGCAGTACTTC. This translates into CASSPRPGQGTYEQYF.

The chain employs TRBV19 and TRBJ1-1, with 8 bases aligning to TRBD1. Germline loops: CDR1 LNHDA, CDR2 SQIVND (reference sequence). V lost 4 bases and J lost 4; bases outside the gene matches: 5. The CDR3 has 14 residues. CDR3 in amino acids: CASSTTGEGTEAFF. CDR3 in DNA: TGTGCCAGTAGTACGACAGGGGAAGGCACTGAAGCTTTCTTT.